The clone carrying this TCR beta chain was counted only a few times. The antigen remains undetermined. Germline CDR1 MNHEY, CDR2 SMNVEV (reference sequence). V was pared by 5 bases and J by 2 bases, with 12 bases of the junction left unmatched. This CDR3 is built from 18 residues. Time point: sample taken at primary tumor resection. The sample originates from a study of spatial heterogeneity in lung cancer. Study-level background: Counts of TCR transcripts in tumor regions correlated strongly with a T cell module score (derived from matched bulk RNA-seq). General observations from the study: Tumoral mutation counts were tracked by counts of expanded intratumoral alpha and beta TCRs.

MiXCR was run by TCRdb on the 5' RACE reads, yielding one entry per CDR3 protein. The table includes about 6,000 distinct CDR3 sequences, less than 9.5% detected once. The origin of this receptor is a female donor with early-stage non-small cell lung cancer. The rearrangement joins TRBV27 to TRBJ2-3; TRBD2 agrees at 11 bases. The starting material was lung tumor tissue, obtained at surgery. Here the CDR3 DNA reads TGTGCCAGCAGTCCTAGAGGATTAGCGGGGGGGCTCACAGATACGCAGTATTTT. Translating it yields CASSPRGLAGGLTDTQYF.